Given below is one TCR beta chain in context. Its antigen remains undetermined. Base-call qualities are not available, and no considerably larger clone is one nucleotide away. This specimen belongs to a study of post-analysis software for immune sequencing data (dated by TCRdb to 2013 to 2016). Study-wide context: The recorded disease courses included relapsing-remitting, secondary progressive and progressive-relapsing multiple sclerosis, and some patients had no subtype annotation. A subset of samples was prepared in parallel using single-end sample barcoding, then pooled and co-amplified after Illumina adapter ligation. Patient repertoires were compared against roughly 12 previously published healthy control repertoires from donors aged 6 to 25 years.

General study outcomes and caveats: When samples were clustered directly using the F measure, samples prepared in the same batch co-clustered strongly, which prompted a batch-effect correction. The multiple sclerosis patient group was slightly younger than the control group. Multiple sclerosis patients had significantly lower normalized Chao1 diversity than controls, a result that suggests substantial peripheral T-cell clonal expansion. Roughly 5 TRBV segments, including TRBV5-6, TRBV5-1 and TRBV20-1, were significantly more frequent in patients than controls.

To demonstrate the VDJtools post-analysis software, TCR beta repertoires were profiled from the peripheral blood of over ten young patients with multiple sclerosis. The multiple sclerosis patients were children and adolescents ranging in age from roughly 6 to 15 years. Library prep was done by PCR. The reads were generated on an Illumina HiSeq 2500. To reduce PCR and sequencing biases, unique molecular identifiers were built into the TCR beta cDNA libraries. Per 1 to 10 million input T cells, 500,000 or so cDNA molecules were obtained, such that each molecule approximated one T cell. Patient libraries were prepared and sequenced with the same protocol used for the earlier healthy control dataset. Within a given batch, samples were prepared together, multiplexed and sequenced on the same HiSeq lane. Per the source publication's procedure: Raw barcoded reads were processed with MIGEC, discarding single-read molecular identifier groups before consensus assembly and CDR3 extraction. VDJtools was used for post-analysis of the clonotype tables, and diversity was normalized by down-sampling every dataset to the size of the smallest sample. To correct batch-related cross-sample contamination, repertoire overlap clustering matched CDR3 amino acid sequences but not nucleotide sequences. TCRdb redid the processing of the public reads, applying fastp at Q25 and MiXCR, and retained in-frame beta chains. Merged by CDR3 protein, the rows form single entries marked with the most common genes and DNA. The V and J calls shown here were made by TCRdb, not taken from the authors' results. Counted in this sample were some 690,000 distinct CDR3 sequences; roughly 27% of them appeared once. About 0.5% of the sample belongs to the ten largest clones.

Between the V and J ends, shortened by 8 bases and 0 bases respectively, the junction contains 20 bases. The CDR3 has 16 amino acids, counting the end cysteine and phenylalanine. Kept here is only the CDR3 DNA, which spans 48 bases and is read in frame from base 1. From a lookup of the germline V gene, CDR1 and CDR2 are MGHDK and SYGVNS. The sample taken for sequencing was blood. This chain joins TRBV25-1 to TRBJ2-7, with the identity of the D gene unclear. This receptor was taken from a girl aged 5-17 years with multiple sclerosis. The sequenced DNA is TGTGCCAGCGACCCCCGTGGGCCGCGCTACTCCTACGAGCAGTACTTC. Its coded protein is CASDPRGPRYSYEQYF.